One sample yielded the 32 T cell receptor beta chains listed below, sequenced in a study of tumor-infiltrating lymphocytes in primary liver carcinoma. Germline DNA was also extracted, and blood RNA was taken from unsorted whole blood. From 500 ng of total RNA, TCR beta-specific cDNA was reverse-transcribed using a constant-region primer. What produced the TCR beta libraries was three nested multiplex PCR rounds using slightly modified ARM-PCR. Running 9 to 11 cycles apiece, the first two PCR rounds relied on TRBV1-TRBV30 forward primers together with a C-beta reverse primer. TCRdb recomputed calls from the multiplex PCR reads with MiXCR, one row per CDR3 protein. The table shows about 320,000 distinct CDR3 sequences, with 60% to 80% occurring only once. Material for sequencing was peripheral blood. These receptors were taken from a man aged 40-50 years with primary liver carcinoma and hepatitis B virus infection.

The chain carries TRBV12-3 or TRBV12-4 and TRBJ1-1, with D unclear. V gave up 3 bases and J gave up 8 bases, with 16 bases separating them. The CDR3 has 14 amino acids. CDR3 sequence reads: CASSLRLMITEAFF. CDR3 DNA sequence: TGTGCCAGCAGTTTGAGGCTGATGATCACCGAAGCTTTCTTT.

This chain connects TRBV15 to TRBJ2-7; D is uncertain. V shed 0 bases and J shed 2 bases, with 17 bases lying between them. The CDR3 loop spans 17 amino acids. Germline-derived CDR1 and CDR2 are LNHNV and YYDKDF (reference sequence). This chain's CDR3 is CATSRDRSWVGTYEQYF. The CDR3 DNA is TGTGCCACCAGCAGAGATCGCAGTTGGGTGGGCACCTACGAGCAGTACTTC.

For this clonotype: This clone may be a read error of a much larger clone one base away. The chain's CDR3 is CASTTGGSGANILTF. Here the CDR3 DNA reads TGTGCCAGCACCACGGGGGGGTCTGGGGCCAACATCCTGACTTTC. The chain has TRBV6-5 and TRBJ2-6; 8 bases map to TRBD2. CDR3 size: 15 residues. CDR1 and CDR2 from the germline V gene are MNHEY and SVGAGI.

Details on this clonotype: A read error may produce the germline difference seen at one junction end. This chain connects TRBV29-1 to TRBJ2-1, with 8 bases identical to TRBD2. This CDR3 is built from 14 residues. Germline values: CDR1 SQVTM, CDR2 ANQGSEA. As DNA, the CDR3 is TGCAGCGTCGCCGGAGTAGCGGGAATCGGTGAGCAATTCTTC. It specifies CSVAGVAGIGEQFF.

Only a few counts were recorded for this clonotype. CDR3 DNA sequence: TGTGCCAGCAGGGGGTCCTCGGAGTACTTC. Protein: CASRGSSEYF. This chain uses TRBV6-5 with TRBJ2-7; D is ambiguous. V was trimmed by 6 bases and J by 11 bases, leaving 11 bases between them. Germline V CDR1 and CDR2: MNHEY, SVGAGI. This CDR3 is 10 amino acids long.

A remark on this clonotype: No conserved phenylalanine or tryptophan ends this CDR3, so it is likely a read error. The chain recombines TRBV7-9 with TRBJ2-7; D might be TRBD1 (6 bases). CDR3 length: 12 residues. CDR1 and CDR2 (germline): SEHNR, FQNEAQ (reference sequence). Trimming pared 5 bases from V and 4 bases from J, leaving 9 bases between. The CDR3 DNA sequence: TGTGCCAGCAGCCCAAGGGGGTACGAGCAGTACTCC. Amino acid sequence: CASSPRGYEQYS.

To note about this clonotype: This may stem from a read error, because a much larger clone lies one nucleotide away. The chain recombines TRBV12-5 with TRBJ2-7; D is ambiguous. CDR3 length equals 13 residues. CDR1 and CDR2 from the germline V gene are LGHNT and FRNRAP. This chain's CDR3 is CASGLIVLHEKYF. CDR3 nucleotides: TGTGCTAGTGGTTTGATAGTTCTCCACGAGAAGTACTTC.

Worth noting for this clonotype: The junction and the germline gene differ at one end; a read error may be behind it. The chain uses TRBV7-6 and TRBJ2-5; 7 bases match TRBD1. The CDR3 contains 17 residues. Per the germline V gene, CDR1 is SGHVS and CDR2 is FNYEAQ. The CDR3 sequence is CVSSLAPRQGNGETQYF. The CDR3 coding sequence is TGTGTCAGCAGCTTAGCGCCGAGACAGGGCAACGGGGAGACCCAGTACTTC. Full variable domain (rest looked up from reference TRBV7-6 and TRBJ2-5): GAGVSQSPRYKVTKRGQDVALRCDPISGHVSLYWYRQALGQGPEFLTYFNYEAQQDKSGLPNDRFSAERPEGSISTLTIQRTEQRDSAMYRCVSSLAPRQGNGETQYFGPGTRLLVL.

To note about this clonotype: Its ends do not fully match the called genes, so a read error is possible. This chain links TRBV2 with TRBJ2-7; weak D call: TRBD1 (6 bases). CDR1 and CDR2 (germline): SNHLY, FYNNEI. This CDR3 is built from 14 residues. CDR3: CASSEPPGAYEQYF. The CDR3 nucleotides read TGTGCCAGTAGTGAACCTCCAGGGGCCTACGAGCAGTACTTC.

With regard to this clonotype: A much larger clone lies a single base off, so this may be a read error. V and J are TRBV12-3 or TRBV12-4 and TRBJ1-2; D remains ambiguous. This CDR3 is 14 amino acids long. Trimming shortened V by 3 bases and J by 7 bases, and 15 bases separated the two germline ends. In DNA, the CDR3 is TGTGCCAGCAGTTTTTCAGAGGCAAAGGGTGGCTACACCTTC. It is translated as CASSFSEAKGGYTF.

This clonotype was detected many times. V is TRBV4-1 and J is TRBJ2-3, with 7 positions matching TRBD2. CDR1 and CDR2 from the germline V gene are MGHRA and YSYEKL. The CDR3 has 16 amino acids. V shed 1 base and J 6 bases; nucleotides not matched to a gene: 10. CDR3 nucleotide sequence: TGCGCCAGCAGCCAAGCAGCTAGCGGAAACGGGGATACGCAGTATTTT. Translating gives CASSQAASGNGDTQYF.

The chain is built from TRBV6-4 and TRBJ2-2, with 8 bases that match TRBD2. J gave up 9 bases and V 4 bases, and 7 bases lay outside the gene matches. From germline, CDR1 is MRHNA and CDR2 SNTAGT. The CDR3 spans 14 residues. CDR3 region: CASSVSGRTRELFF. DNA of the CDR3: TGTGCCAGCAGTGTAAGCGGGAGAACCCGGGAGCTGTTTTTT.

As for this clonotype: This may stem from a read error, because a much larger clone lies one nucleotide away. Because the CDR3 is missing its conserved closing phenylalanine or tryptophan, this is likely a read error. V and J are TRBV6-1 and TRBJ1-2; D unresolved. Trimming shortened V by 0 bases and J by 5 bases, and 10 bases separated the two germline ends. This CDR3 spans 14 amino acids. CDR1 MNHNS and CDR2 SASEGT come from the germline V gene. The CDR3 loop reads CASSEAKGWYGYTV. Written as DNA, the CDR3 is TGTGCCAGCAGTGAAGCGAAAGGATGGTATGGCTACACCGTC.

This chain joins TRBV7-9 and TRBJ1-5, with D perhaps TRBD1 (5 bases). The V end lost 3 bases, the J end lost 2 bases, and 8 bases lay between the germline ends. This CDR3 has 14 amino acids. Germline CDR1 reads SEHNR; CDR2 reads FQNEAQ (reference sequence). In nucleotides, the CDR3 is TGTGCCAGCAGCTTTGAAGGGGGCAATCAGCCCCAGCATTTT. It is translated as CASSFEGGNQPQHF.

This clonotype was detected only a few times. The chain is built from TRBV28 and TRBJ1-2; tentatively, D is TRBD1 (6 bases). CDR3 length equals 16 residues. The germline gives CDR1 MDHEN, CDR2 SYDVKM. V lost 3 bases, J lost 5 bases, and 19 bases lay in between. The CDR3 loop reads CASSFEGQIGGYGYTF. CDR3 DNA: TGTGCCAGCAGTTTCGAAGGTCAGATAGGGGGGTATGGCTACACCTTC.

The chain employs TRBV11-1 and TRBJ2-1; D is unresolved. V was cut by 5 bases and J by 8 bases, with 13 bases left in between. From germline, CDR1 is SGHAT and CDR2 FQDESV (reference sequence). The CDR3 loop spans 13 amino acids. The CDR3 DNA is TGTGCCAGCAGCATCGAGCGAGAGGATGAGCAGTTCTTC. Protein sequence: CASSIEREDEQFF.

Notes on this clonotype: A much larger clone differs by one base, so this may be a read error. Here the CDR3 reads CAISDPGRGGDTQYF. CDR3 nucleotide sequence: TGTGCCATCAGTGACCCGGGACGGGGAGGGGATACGCAGTATTTT. This chain links TRBV10-3 with TRBJ2-3, with 7 bases aligning to TRBD2. Trimming at V came to 3 bases and at J to 6 bases, leaving 9 bases not matched to a gene. Germline V gene data show CDR1 as ENHRY and CDR2 as SYGVKD. CDR3 length: 15 residues.

The DNA of the CDR3 is TGTGCCAGCAGTCCCGGGACTAGCGGAGGAAGCTCCTACGAGCAGTACTTC. It codes for CASSPGTSGGSSYEQYF. The chain uses TRBV12-3 or TRBV12-4 and TRBJ2-7; 11 bases match TRBD2. Germline trimming cut 5 bases from V and 0 bases from J; bases unmatched to any gene: 9. This CDR3 region has 17 residues.

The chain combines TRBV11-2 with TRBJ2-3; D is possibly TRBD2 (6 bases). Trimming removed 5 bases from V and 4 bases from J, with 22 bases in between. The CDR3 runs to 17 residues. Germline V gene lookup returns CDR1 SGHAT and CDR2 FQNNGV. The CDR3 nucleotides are TGTGCCAGCAGCGCCCTGAGCCGACTAGATCGCGCAGATACGCAGTATTTT. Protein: CASSALSRLDRADTQYF.

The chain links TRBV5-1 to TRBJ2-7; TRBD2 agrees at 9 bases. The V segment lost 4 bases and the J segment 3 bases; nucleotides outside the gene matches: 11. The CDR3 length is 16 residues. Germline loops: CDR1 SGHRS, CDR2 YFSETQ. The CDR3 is CASSPGGLAGSYEQYF. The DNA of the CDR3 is TGCGCCAGCAGCCCGGGGGGGCTAGCGGGGAGCTACGAGCAGTACTTC.

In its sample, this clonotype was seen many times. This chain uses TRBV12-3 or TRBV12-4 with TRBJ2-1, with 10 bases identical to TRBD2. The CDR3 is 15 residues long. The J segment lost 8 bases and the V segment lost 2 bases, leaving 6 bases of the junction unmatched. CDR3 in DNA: TGTGCCAGCAGTTTACAAGCGGGAGGGCCCCATGAGCAGTTCTTC. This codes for CASSLQAGGPHEQFF.

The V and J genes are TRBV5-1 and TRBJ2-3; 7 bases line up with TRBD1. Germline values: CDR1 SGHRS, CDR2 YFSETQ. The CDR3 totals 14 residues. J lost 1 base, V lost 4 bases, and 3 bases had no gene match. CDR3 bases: TGCGCCAGCAGCCGCGGACAGGGCACAGATACGCAGTATTTT. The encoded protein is CASSRGQGTDTQYF.

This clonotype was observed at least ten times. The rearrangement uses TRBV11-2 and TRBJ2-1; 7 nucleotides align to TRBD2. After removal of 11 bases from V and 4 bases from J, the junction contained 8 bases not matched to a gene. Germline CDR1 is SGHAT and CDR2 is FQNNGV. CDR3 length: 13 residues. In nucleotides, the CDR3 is TGTGCCTCCCAGGGCGGGAGATACAATGAGCAGTTCTTC. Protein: CASQGGRYNEQFF. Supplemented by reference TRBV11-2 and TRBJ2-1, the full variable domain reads EAGVAQSPRYKIIEKRQSVAFWCNPISGHATLYWYQQILGQGPKLLIQFQNNGVVDDSQLPKDRFSAERLKGVDSTLKIQPAKLEDSAVYLCASQGGRYNEQFFGPGTRLTVL.

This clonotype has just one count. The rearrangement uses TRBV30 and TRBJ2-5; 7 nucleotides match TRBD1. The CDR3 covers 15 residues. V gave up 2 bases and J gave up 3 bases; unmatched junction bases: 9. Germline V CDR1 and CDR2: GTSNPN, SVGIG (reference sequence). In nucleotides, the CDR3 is TGTGCCTGGAGTACCCCCCACAGGGGAGAAGAGACCCAGTACTTC. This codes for CAWSTPHRGEETQYF.

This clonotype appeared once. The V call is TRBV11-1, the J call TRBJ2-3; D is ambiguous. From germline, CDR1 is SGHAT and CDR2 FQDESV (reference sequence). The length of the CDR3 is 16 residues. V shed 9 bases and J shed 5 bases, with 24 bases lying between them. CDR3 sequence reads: CARSHSRNPRIDTQYF. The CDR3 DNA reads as TGTGCCAGAAGCCACTCGCGGAATCCCCGCATAGATACGCAGTATTTT.

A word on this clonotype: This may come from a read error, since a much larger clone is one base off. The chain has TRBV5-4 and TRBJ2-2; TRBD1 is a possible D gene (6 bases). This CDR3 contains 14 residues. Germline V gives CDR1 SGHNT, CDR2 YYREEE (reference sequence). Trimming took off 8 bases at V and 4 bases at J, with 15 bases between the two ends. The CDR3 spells CARSVGQLTGELFF. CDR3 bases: TGTGCCAGGAGCGTAGGACAGCTCACCGGGGAGCTGTTTTTT.

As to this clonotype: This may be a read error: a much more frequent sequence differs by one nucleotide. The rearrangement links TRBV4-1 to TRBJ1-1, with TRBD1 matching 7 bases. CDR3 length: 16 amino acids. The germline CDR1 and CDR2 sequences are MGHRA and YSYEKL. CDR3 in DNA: TGCGCCAGCAGCCAAGATACAGGGGCGATGAACACTGAAGCTTTATTT. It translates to CASSQDTGAMNTEALF.

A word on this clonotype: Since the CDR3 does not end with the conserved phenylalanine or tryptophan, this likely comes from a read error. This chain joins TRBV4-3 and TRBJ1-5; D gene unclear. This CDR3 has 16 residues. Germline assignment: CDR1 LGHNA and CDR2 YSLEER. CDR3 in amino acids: CARSQDPERGNQPQHS. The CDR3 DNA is TGCGCCAGGAGCCAAGACCCGGAAAGGGGCAATCAGCCCCAGCATTCT.

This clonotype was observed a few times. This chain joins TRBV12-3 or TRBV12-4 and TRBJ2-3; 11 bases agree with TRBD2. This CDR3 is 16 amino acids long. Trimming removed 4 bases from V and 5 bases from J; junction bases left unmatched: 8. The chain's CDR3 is CASSSLSGRGGDTQYF. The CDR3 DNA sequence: TGTGCCAGCAGTTCTCTTAGCGGGAGGGGGGGAGATACGCAGTATTTT.

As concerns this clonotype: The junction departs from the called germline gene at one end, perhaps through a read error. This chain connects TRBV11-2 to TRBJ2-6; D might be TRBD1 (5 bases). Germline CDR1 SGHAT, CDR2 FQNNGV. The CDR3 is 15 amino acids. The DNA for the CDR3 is TGTGCCAGCAGCTCACTGGGGCATGGGGCCGACGTCCTGACTTTC. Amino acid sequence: CASSSLGHGADVLTF.

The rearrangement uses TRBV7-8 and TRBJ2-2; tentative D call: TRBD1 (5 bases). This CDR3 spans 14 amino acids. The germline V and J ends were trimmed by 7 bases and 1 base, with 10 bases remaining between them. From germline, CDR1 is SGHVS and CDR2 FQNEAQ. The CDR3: CASILDMNTGELFF. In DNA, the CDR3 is TGTGCCAGCATCTTGGACATGAACACCGGGGAGCTGTTTTTT. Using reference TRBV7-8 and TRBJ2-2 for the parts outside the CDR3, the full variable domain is GAGVSQSPRYKVAKRGQDVALRCDPISGHVSLFWYQQALGQGPEFLTYFQNEAQLDKSGLPSDRFFAERPEGSVSTLKIQRTQQEDSAVYLCASILDMNTGELFFGEGSRLTVL.

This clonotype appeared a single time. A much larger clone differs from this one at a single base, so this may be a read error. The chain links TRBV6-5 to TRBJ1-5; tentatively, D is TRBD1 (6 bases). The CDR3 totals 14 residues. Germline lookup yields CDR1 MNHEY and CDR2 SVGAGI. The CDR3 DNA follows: TGTGTCAGCAGGGCCGCAGGGGGCAATCAGCCCCAGCATTTT. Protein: CVSRAAGGNQPQHF.